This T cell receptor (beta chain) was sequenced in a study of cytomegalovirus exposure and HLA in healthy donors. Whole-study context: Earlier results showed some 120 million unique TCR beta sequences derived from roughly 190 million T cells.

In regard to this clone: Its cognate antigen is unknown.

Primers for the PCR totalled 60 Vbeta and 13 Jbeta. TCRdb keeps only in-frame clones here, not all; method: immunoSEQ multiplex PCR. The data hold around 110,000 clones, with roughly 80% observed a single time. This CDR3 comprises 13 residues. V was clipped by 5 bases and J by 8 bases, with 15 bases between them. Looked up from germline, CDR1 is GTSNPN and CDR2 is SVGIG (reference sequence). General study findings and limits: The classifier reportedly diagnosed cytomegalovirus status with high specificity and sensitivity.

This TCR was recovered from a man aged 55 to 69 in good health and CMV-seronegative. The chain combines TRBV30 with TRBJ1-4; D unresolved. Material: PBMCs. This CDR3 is CAWSRLRREKLFF. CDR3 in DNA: TGTGCCTGGTCCCGCTTACGTCGGGAAAAACTGTTTTTT.